This T cell receptor (beta chain) was sequenced during a study of T cell responses to AZD1222 COVID-19 vaccine. The overall study: Pooling covered second doses at about 4 or about 12 weeks. Study conclusions and caveats: Possibly, clonal diversity was underestimated; donors were largely white British and included more females. Spike was spanned by vaccine-associated CD4 TCRs, with dominance at 160-218 and 743-854.

With V trimmed by 3 bases and J by 8 bases, 15 bases remained unmatched. The CDR3 runs to 17 residues. Germline V gives CDR1 MDHEN, CDR2 SYDVKM. Sequencing was performed with immunoSEQ multiplex PCR; in TCRdb, only in-frame clones are kept and a portion is missing. The sample carries about 100,000 clones, about 93% recorded once. On this clone: Its antigen is currently unknown.

The starting material was peripheral blood, obtained on day 0 of AZD1222 vaccination. The rearrangement links TRBV28 to TRBJ2-1; 8 nucleotides line up with TRBD2. The origin of this receptor is an adult in good health. CDR3 DNA: TGTGCCAGCAGTTTTCCGGGACTAGACTTCGGCAGCGATGAGCAGTTCTTC. It translates to CASSFPGLDFGSDEQFF.